These 5 T cell receptor beta chains originate from one sample sequenced in a study of T cell responses to AZD1222 COVID-19 vaccine. TCRdb's copy holds only in-frame clones and misses some; the assay was immunoSEQ multiplex PCR. The table records about 170,000 clones, about nine tenths of them present only once. The input for sequencing was peripheral blood, taken on day 0 of AZD1222 vaccination. Every receptor here comes from an adult in good health.

CDR3 coding DNA: TGTGCCAGCAGCTCCGGGACAGGGATTACCGTCTACAATGAGCAGTTCTTC. Its translation is CASSSGTGITVYNEQFF. The chain uses TRBV9 and TRBJ2-1; 9 nucleotides line up with TRBD1. The CDR3 is 17 amino acids. Per germline, CDR1 SGDLS and CDR2 YYNGEE. The V segment lost 4 bases and the J segment 3 bases; nucleotides outside the gene matches: 11.

The CDR3 coding sequence is TGTGCCAGCAGGAGACTAGCATACTATGAGCAGTTCTTC. Its protein is CASRRLAYYEQFF. The chain is built from TRBV27 and TRBJ2-1; 7 bases are a match to TRBD2. The CDR3 has 13 amino acids. Germline CDR1 and CDR2: MNHEY and SMNVEV (reference sequence). V was clipped by 6 bases and J by 8 bases; unmatched bases: 7.

This clone was found a few times. This chain joins TRBV12-3 or TRBV12-4 and TRBJ2-1, with a tentative D call TRBD1 (5 bases). The CDR3 length is 13 residues. V shed 7 bases and J shed 5 bases, with 12 bases lying between them. The CDR3 sequence is CASTLGQNNEQFF. Here the CDR3 DNA reads TGTGCCAGCACCCTAGGACAAAACAATGAGCAGTTCTTC.

The V call is TRBV28, the J call TRBJ1-6; perhaps TRBD1 as D (5 bases). Trimming left V 2 bases short and J 5 bases short, with 22 bases between. This CDR3 has 19 amino acids. Per the germline V gene, CDR1 is MDHEN and CDR2 is SYDVKM. CDR3 amino acids: CASSLQLFQSGRNNSPLHF. The CDR3 DNA is TGTGCCAGCAGTTTACAACTGTTTCAATCGGGACGGAATAATTCACCCCTCCACTTT.

The chain is built from TRBV4-1 and TRBJ2-7; a possible D gene is TRBD2 (6 bases). V was pared by 4 bases and J by 2 bases, with 24 bases between. The CDR3 sequence is 18 residues long. The germline V gene encodes CDR1 MGHRA and CDR2 YSYEKL. The CDR3 region is CASSPMTRGSGSAYEQYF. The CDR3 DNA follows: TGCGCCAGCAGCCCTATGACCCGGGGTAGCGGATCTGCCTACGAGCAGTACTTC.